A single sample gave rise to the 5 T cell receptor beta chains below, sequenced in a study of cytomegalovirus exposure and HLA in healthy donors. Assay used: immunoSEQ multiplex PCR; TCRdb lists only in-frame clones, some missing. The sample comprises some 140,000 clones, just over 85% of which are singletons, and over 2% rests with the top ten. The sequenced sample consisted of PBMCs. These receptors all come from a human donor in good health.

J is TRBJ2-5 and V is TRBV7-9, with TRBD2 matching 8 bases. This CDR3 has 15 amino acids. V was clipped by 1 base and J by 2 bases; unmatched bases: 3. Looked up from germline, CDR1 is SEHNR and CDR2 is FQNEAQ (reference sequence). The CDR3 nucleotides are TGTGCCAGCAGCTTAGGTAGCGGGATTCAAGAGACCCAGTACTTC. The encoded protein is CASSLGSGIQETQYF.

The rearrangement links TRBV7-2 to TRBJ2-5; D might be TRBD2 (6 bases). V lost 0 bases to trimming and J lost 1 base, with 12 bases between them. Germline V lookup: CDR1 SGHTA, CDR2 FQGNSA. CDR3 size: 16 residues. In DNA form, the CDR3 reads TGTGCCAGCAGCTTAGCGTTCGGGGGTCTCCAAGAGACCCAGTACTTC. This encodes CASSLAFGGLQETQYF.

The chain couples TRBV7-3 to TRBJ1-2; D possibly corresponds to TRBD1 (5 bases). V lost 3 bases and J 2 bases, leaving 7 bases between the germline ends. Germline CDR1 is SGHTA and CDR2 is FQGTGA. The CDR3 spans 13 residues. In nucleotides, the CDR3 is TGTGCCAGCAGCTTGGGGCTGAACTATGGCTACACCTTC. As protein: CASSLGLNYGYTF.

The CDR3 region is CSARTSETQYF. CDR3 DNA sequence: TGCAGTGCTAGAACTAGTGAGACCCAGTACTTC. The chain carries TRBV20-1 and TRBJ2-5, with TRBD2 as a possible D gene (5 bases). Trimming stripped 2 bases from V and 5 bases from J, with 6 bases between. The CDR3 has 11 residues. Germline CDR1 and CDR2: DFQATT and SNEGSKA (reference sequence).

CDR3 region: CASSLGPKQGANTEAFF. CDR3 sequence (DNA): TGTGCCAGCAGCTTGGGACCTAAACAAGGGGCGAACACTGAAGCTTTCTTT. This chain uses TRBV5-4 with TRBJ1-1; maybe TRBD1 (5 bases). The ends were cut back, 0 bases at V and 1 base at J, with 16 bases in the middle. Germline V CDR1 and CDR2: SGHNT, YYREEE (reference sequence). CDR3 size: 17 residues.